This T cell receptor (beta chain) was sequenced for a study of blood T cell repertoires in COVID-19. Across the study: The samples span acute and convalescent COVID-19 from the United States, Italy and Spain. T cells, B-cell-depleted T cells, or PBMCs supplied cDNA or gDNA.

This clone has more than one count but fewer than ten. Assay used: immunoSEQ multiplex PCR; TCRdb lists only in-frame clones, some missing. Here the sample spans 30,000 to 35,000 clones, approximately 92% being singletons. The CDR3 has 13 amino acids. Trimming left V 3 bases short and J 8 bases short, with 10 bases between. The TCR originated in an elderly man with acute or convalescent COVID-19. Sequenced: peripheral blood. The chain has TRBV12-3 or TRBV12-4 and TRBJ1-4; no firm D call. In DNA, the CDR3 is TGTGCCAGCAGTTTGACCGAGGGAGAAAAACTGTTTTTT. Its translation is CASSLTEGEKLFF.